This T cell receptor beta chain is from a study of blood T cell repertoires in COVID-19. Whole-study context: Donors in the United States, Italy and Spain gave samples during acute or convalescent COVID-19.

There are 13 residues in the CDR3. V lost 10 bases and J 7 bases, leaving 18 bases between the germline ends. CDR1 is SNHLY and CDR2 is FYNNEI in the germline V gene. As processed by the authors: Researchers report that nucleated cell counts were estimated from reference gene primer amplification. Profiled with immunoSEQ multiplex PCR; TCRdb holds only in-frame clones, not every one. V and J calls and clone size come straight from that table; D and trimming were deduced from the DNA. Here the sample spans roughly 330,000 clones, 86% being singletons. The source of this sequence is a woman between 18 and 30 years old who had recovered from COVID-19. The sequenced sample was PBMCs or T cells enriched from blood (not recorded which). The V call is TRBV2, the J call TRBJ2-3, with D tentatively TRBD2 (5 bases). In DNA form, the CDR3 reads TGTGCCATTACAAAGGGAGTACAAAATACGCAGTATTTT. This gives the protein CAITKGVQNTQYF.